This is a list of T cell receptor beta chains from one sample in a study of cytotoxic CD8 clonotypes in ibrutinib-treated CLL. Profiling relied on immunoSEQ multiplex PCR, and the TCRdb table lists in-frame clones only, not all of them. The sample records about 29,000 clones, more than 60% being singletons. This specimen was PBMCs, taken after 24 months of ibrutinib treatment. The receptors shown here come from a human donor with chronic lymphocytic leukemia. Each CDR3 is given with its conserved first and last residue. Each record gives: D gene, V gene, CDR3 length, J gene, CDR3 protein. A D gene is named only where the DNA matches it firmly.

>TRBD1|TRBV5-1|13|TRBJ2-5
CASSTTGDETQYF
>TRBD1|TRBV29-1|18|TRBJ2-2
CSVEDPARTGGRTGELFF
>TRBD1|TRBV28|17|TRBJ2-7
CASRGPTRTGLFYEQYF
>TRBD1|TRBV2|15|TRBJ1-2
CASTTDRVANYGYTF
>.|TRBV28|13|TRBJ1-2
CASSSGGNYGYTF
>.|TRBV28|18|TRBJ1-6
CASSLYRDTAKNNSPLHF
>.|TRBV2|16|TRBJ1-5
CASRRQQTYSNQPQHF
>TRBD1|TRBV2|14|TRBJ1-5
CASSDKNRGQPQHF
>.|TRBV9|15|TRBJ2-7
CASSVATGLSYEQYF
>.|TRBV27|13|.
CASSFGRSYEQYF
>.|TRBV18|13|TRBJ1-2
CASSPGVNYGYTF
>.|TRBV13|14|TRBJ2-3
CASSLLARQDTQYF
>.|TRBV29-1|13|TRBJ2-3
CSVSTGFTDTQYF
>.|TRBV11-2|14|TRBJ2-7
CASSLRYRDDEQYF
>.|TRBV19|13|TRBJ1-3
CATGGTSGNTIYF
>.|TRBV5-1|17|TRBJ1-1
CASSLGLRVLMNTEAFF
>.|TRBV19|13|TRBJ2-1
CASSTTGTNEQFF
>.|TRBV20-1|11|TRBJ2-1
CSARDYNEQFF
>TRBD2|TRBV5-1|16|TRBJ2-5
CASSPGLAGPLGTQYF
>.|TRBV5-6|14|TRBJ1-1
CASSPGGMNTEAFF
>.|TRBV29-1|16|TRBJ2-3
CSVELRARSATDTQYF
>.|TRBV9|14|TRBJ1-6
CASGDGTLDSPLHF
>.|TRBV9|15|TRBJ1-1
CASSVAPGLNTEAFF
>TRBD1|TRBV29-1|13|TRBJ1-2
CSATQGAGYGYTF
>.|TRBV7-2|13|TRBJ1-5
CASSLVRDQPQHF
>.|TRBV7-3|14|TRBJ2-2
CASSPGHSTGELFF
>.|TRBV27|13|TRBJ2-5
CASSSQGGETQYF
>.|TRBV6-5|15|TRBJ2-7
CASRRGGTGLYEQYF
>.|TRBV7-3|14|TRBJ2-3
CASSLGAPGDTQYF
>.|TRBV30|16|TRBJ1-5
CAWSLAGPGGNQPQHF
>TRBD2|TRBV28|21|TRBJ2-3
CASSFFGSAASGGAGTDTQYF
>.|TRBV9|13|TRBJ1-2
CASSAPGGRPLSF
>.|TRBV27|17|TRBJ2-3
CASSFTGGGDRVDTQYF
>.|TRBV6-1|12|TRBJ1-1
CASRGTLTEAFF
>.|TRBV7-2|14|TRBJ2-5
CASSLDGGTGTQYF
>.|TRBV15|14|TRBJ1-5
CATSRDPSNQPQHF
>TRBD1|TRBV4-3|14|TRBJ1-2
CASSDGTGKDGYTF
>.|TRBV18|14|TRBJ2-5
CASSTFNSQETQYF
>.|TRBV7-3|13|TRBJ2-3
CASSFQGTDTQYF
>TRBD2|TRBV5-5|11|TRBJ2-7
CASSLEGGDLF
>.|TRBV4-3|15|TRBJ2-2
CASSGGQTNTGELFF
>.|TRBV6-5|13|TRBJ1-2
CASSESTAYGYTF
>TRBD2|TRBV7-8|13|TRBJ2-7
CASSVAGPQEQYF
>.|TRBV4-1|14|TRBJ2-7
CASSPMDPGREQYF
>TRBD1|TRBV6-5|12|TRBJ1-4
CASSWDRTKLFF
>.|TRBV9|15|TRBJ2-3
CASSTRTAGTDTQYF
>.|TRBV6-5|12|TRBJ1-2
CATRQVNYGYTF
>.|TRBV11-3|13|TRBJ2-4
CASSASEKNIQYF
>TRBD2|TRBV6-6|14|TRBJ2-1
CASSRGGVQWEQFF
>.|TRBV5-1|13|TRBJ1-5
CASSQGGNQPQHF
>.|TRBV5-1|15|TRBJ2-7
CASSSSAGISYEQYF
>TRBD1|TRBV6-5|14|TRBJ2-7
CASTNTGGSYEQYF
>TRBD1|TRBV5-1|14|TRBJ2-7
CASSSDRGLYEQYF
>TRBD1|TRBV5-4|15|TRBJ1-2
CASSFDQGASWGYTF
>.|TRBV2|15|TRBJ2-7
CASSGGLEYHYEQYF
>TRBD1|TRBV28|16|TRBJ1-5
CASSLEGQGRNQPQHF
>.|TRBV7-3|17|TRBJ2-6
CASSLFSATSGANVLTF
>TRBD1|TRBV14|17|TRBJ2-7
CASSQVQGSLASYEQYF
>.|TRBV9|15|TRBJ2-1
CASSVGGFSYNEQFF